This T cell receptor beta chain was observed in a study of response to subunit inactivated influenza vaccine. Study outcomes and limitations: Each seasonal influenza vaccination recruits few new T cells, the authors suggested.

A single record per CDR3 protein comes from TCRdb applying MiXCR to the RT-PCR reads. The sample includes around 760,000 distinct CDR3 sequences, approximately 14% of them seen just once. In its sample, this clonotype was seen many times. Its antigen is still unknown. Trimming took off 4 bases at V and 0 bases at J, with 8 bases between the two ends. This CDR3 region has 14 residues. Germline V gene lookup returns CDR1 LGHNA and CDR2 YNFKEQ. This material consisted of PBMCs from blood, taken roughly 15 days before vaccination. The source of this sequence is a man aged 50-59 years who received an inactivated influenza vaccine. This chain links TRBV4-2 with TRBJ2-3; D is possibly TRBD2 (5 bases). In DNA form, the CDR3 reads TGTGCCAGCAGCCCCCGGACTAGCACAGATACGCAGTATTTT. This encodes CASSPRTSTDTQYF.